The clone carrying this TCR beta chain was observed once. The antigen is not known. CD8 cells regarded as naive lacked CD45RO, were positively chosen for CCR7, and omitted terminally differentiated effector memory CD45RA+ cells. This sample is drawn from a study of shared clonotypes between healthy human individuals. Study-wide results and limits: Clonotypes shared by all four sorted-subset donors had higher generation probabilities than non-shared clonotypes. Generally, naive subsets came out with larger estimated richness than memory subsets.

Assay: immunoSEQ multiplex PCR; the TCRdb copy retains only in-frame clones and omits some. The sample lists some 1,900,000 clones; roughly 95% were seen once. The sequenced material came from naive CD8+ T cells sorted from blood. The TCR comes from a man between 18 and 29 years old in good health.

Here the CDR3 reads CASRITGYTGELFF. Here the CDR3 DNA reads TGTGCCAGCAGAATTACAGGGTACACCGGGGAGCTGTTTTTT. This chain joins TRBV6-6 and TRBJ2-2; D is perhaps TRBD1 (6 bases). This CDR3 region has 14 residues. V lost 6 bases and J 3 bases, leaving 11 bases between the germline ends. Germline V lookup: CDR1 MNHNY, CDR2 SVGAGI (reference sequence).